These 17 T cell receptor beta chains were sequenced from one sample in a study of CD8 T cells in Susac syndrome. An amount of RNA that ranged from roughly 0.45 to 1 ug was reverse transcribed with random hexamers. One entry per CDR3 protein results from TCRdb running MiXCR on the immunoSEQ multiplex PCR reads. The table has 90,000 or so distinct CDR3 sequences, 85% to 95% seen once. The sequencing sample was made of CD8+ T cells from PBMCs. These receptors originate from a human donor in good health.

The rearrangement uses TRBV10-3 and TRBJ2-5; 11 nucleotides align to TRBD2. CDR1 is ENHRY, CDR2 SYGVKD, per germline. This CDR3 is 19 amino acids long. J gave up 0 bases and V 5 bases, and 14 bases lay outside the gene matches. The CDR3 here is CAISQGETSGVSYQETQYF. Here the CDR3 DNA reads TGTGCCATCAGTCAGGGGGAGACTAGCGGGGTGTCGTACCAAGAGACCCAGTACTTC.

The chain combines TRBV19 with TRBJ1-5; the D gene is possibly TRBD1 (5 bases). This CDR3 has 12 residues. CDR1 is LNHDA and CDR2 is SQIVND in the germline V gene (reference sequence). V gave up 11 bases and J gave up 4 bases, with 12 bases separating them. CDR3 nucleotide sequence: TGTGCCGGGAATCCAGGGAATCAGCCCCAGCATTTT. Translation: CAGNPGNQPQHF.

This clonotype has only one observation. The chain joins TRBV14 to TRBJ1-1; no firm D call. Trimming cost V 4 bases and J 2 bases, with 11 bases left between them. This CDR3 contains 14 residues. Per the germline V gene, CDR1 is SGHDN and CDR2 is FVKESK. The CDR3 here is CASSPFSANTEAFF. The DNA of the CDR3 is TGTGCCAGCAGCCCCTTCTCAGCTAACACTGAAGCTTTCTTT.

The chain employs TRBV9 and TRBJ2-3; 9 positions agree with TRBD2. V lost 4 bases, J lost 1 base, and 4 bases stayed unmatched. There are 15 residues in the CDR3. Germline assignment: CDR1 SGDLS and CDR2 YYNGEE. The CDR3 here is CASSSRTSGTDTQYF. CDR3 DNA: TGTGCCAGCAGCTCCCGGACTAGCGGCACAGATACGCAGTATTTT.

The chain employs TRBV7-9 and TRBJ1-6, with D uncertain. Trimming took off 3 bases at V and 3 bases at J, with 6 bases between the two ends. CDR3 length equals 14 residues. Germline assignment: CDR1 SEHNR and CDR2 FQNEAQ (reference sequence). The CDR3 sequence is CASSFEDYNSPLHF. The CDR3 nucleotides are TGTGCCAGCAGCTTTGAGGACTATAATTCACCCCTCCACTTT.

The chain has TRBV28 and TRBJ2-7; D unclear. CDR1 is MDHEN and CDR2 is SYDVKM in the germline V gene. V lost 3 bases, J lost 3 bases, and 6 bases lay in between. CDR3 length: 12 amino acids. DNA for the CDR3: TGTGCCAGCAGTTTTATTGACTACGAGCAGTACTTC. Translated: CASSFIDYEQYF. The whole variable domain, remainder taken from reference TRBV28 and TRBJ2-7, is DVKVTQSSRYLVKRTGEKVFLECVQDMDHENMFWYRQDPGLGLRLIYFSYDVKMKEKGDIPEGYSVSREKKERFSLILESASTNQTSMYLCASSFIDYEQYFGPGTRLTVT.

The chain uses TRBV12-5 and TRBJ2-7, with D perhaps TRBD2 (6 bases). The CDR3 is 17 amino acids. The ends were cut back, 0 bases at V and 3 bases at J, with 18 bases in the middle. The germline V gene has CDR1 LGHNT and CDR2 FRNRAP. CDR3 sequence (DNA): TGTGCTAGTGGTTTGGTAAGAGTCAGGGACTCGAGCTACGAGCAGTACTTC. Its protein product is CASGLVRVRDSSYEQYF.

V usage is TRBV6-5 and J usage is TRBJ1-5, with D perhaps matching TRBD1 (6 bases). Germline V lookup: CDR1 MNHEY, CDR2 SVGAGI. The CDR3 totals 13 residues. With 5 bases removed from V and 6 bases from J, the gap between germline ends came to 11 bases. The CDR3 DNA is TGTGCCAGCAGTGGCAGGGGTGGTCAGCCCCAGCATTTT. This encodes CASSGRGGQPQHF.

The V call is TRBV23-1, the J call TRBJ1-5; 9 bases align to TRBD1. TRBV23-1 is identified as an open reading frame with a role that is uncertain. This CDR3 contains 19 residues. V was pared by 2 bases and J by 0 bases, with 11 bases of the junction left unmatched. This CDR3 is CASSQAQTGGDYSNQPQHF. The CDR3 nucleotides are TGCGCCAGCAGTCAAGCCCAGACAGGGGGGGACTATAGCAATCAGCCCCAGCATTTT.

The chain has TRBV5-8 and TRBJ1-1; no clear D gene. Trimming shortened V by 2 bases and J by 1 base, and 12 bases separated the two germline ends. This CDR3 contains 15 residues. Germline V lookup: CDR1 SGHTS, CDR2 YDEGEE. CDR3 sequence: CASSFAGYGNTEAFF. DNA of the CDR3: TGTGCCAGCAGCTTTGCAGGTTACGGGAACACTGAAGCTTTCTTT. The full variable domain, completed using reference TRBV5-8 and TRBJ1-1, is EAGVTQSPTHLIKTRGQQATLRCSPISGHTSVYWYQQALGLGLQFLLWYDEGEERNRGNFPPRFSGRQFPNYSSELNVNALELEDSALYLCASSFAGYGNTEAFFGQGTRLTVV.

The chain recombines TRBV7-8 with TRBJ2-3; 8 nucleotides match TRBD2. V was pared by 1 base and J by 6 bases, with 6 bases of the junction left unmatched. Germline CDR1 reads SGHVS; CDR2 reads FQNEAQ. The CDR3 is made up of 15 amino acids. CDR3 amino acids: CASSLVRAGADTQYF. The CDR3 coding sequence is TGTGCCAGCAGCTTAGTGCGAGCGGGGGCGGATACGCAGTATTTT.

This chain joins TRBV12-3 or TRBV12-4 and TRBJ2-3, with D possibly matching TRBD2 (5 bases). The ends were cut back, 6 bases at V and 5 bases at J, with 12 bases in the middle. This CDR3 has 13 amino acids. This CDR3 is CASSRILGDTQYF. In DNA form, the CDR3 reads TGTGCCAGCAGCCGTATACTAGGAGATACGCAGTATTTT.

The chain is built from TRBV7-3 and TRBJ2-5; 14 bases map to TRBD2. The CDR3 covers 16 residues. The germline gives CDR1 SGHTA, CDR2 FQGTGA. Unmatched junction bases numbered 2, after V lost 4 bases and J lost 1 base. As DNA, the CDR3 is TGTGCCAGCAGCTCCGGACTAGCGGGGGGCCAAGAGACCCAGTACTTC. Protein product: CASSSGLAGGQETQYF.

The rearrangement joins TRBV25-1 to TRBJ1-6, with TRBD1 matching over 7 bases. CDR3 size: 18 residues. Germline CDR1 reads MGHDK; CDR2 reads SYGVNS. J lost 4 bases, V lost 3 bases, and 12 bases had no gene match. CDR3 in amino acids: CASSDEIPGQTYNSPLHF. The CDR3 nucleotides read TGTGCCAGCAGTGACGAGATTCCGGGACAGACTTATAATTCACCCCTCCACTTT. Using reference TRBV25-1 and TRBJ1-6 for the parts outside the CDR3, the full variable domain is EADIYQTPRYLVIGTGKKITLECSQTMGHDKMYWYQQDPGMELHLIHYSYGVNSTEKGDLSSESTVSRIRTEHFPLTLESARPSHTSQYLCASSDEIPGQTYNSPLHFGNGTRLTVT.

The rearrangement joins TRBV9 to TRBJ2-3, with TRBD1 matching over 11 bases. V was clipped by 3 bases and J by 6 bases; unmatched bases: 6. This CDR3 has 15 residues. Germline CDR1 reads SGDLS; CDR2 reads YYNGEE. DNA of the CDR3: TGTGCCAGCAGCGCCGGACAGGGGGCGGTTGATACGCAGTATTTT. As protein: CASSAGQGAVDTQYF. Full variable domain (rest looked up from reference TRBV9 and TRBJ2-3): DSGVTQTPKHLITATGQRVTLRCSPRSGDLSVYWYQQSLDQGLQFLIQYYNGEERAKGNILERFSAQQFPDLHSELNLSSLELGDSALYFCASSAGQGAVDTQYFGPGTRLTVL.

V and J are TRBV29-1 and TRBJ2-5; 7 nucleotides match TRBD2. The CDR3 contains 14 residues. Trimming cost V 1 base and J 0 bases; bases outside gene matches: 2. Germline V gives CDR1 SQVTM, CDR2 ANQGSEA. CDR3 nucleotides: TGCAGCGTTGAAGTGCGGGGGTACCAAGAGACCCAGTACTTC. Protein: CSVEVRGYQETQYF.

The chain is built from TRBV7-8 and TRBJ2-1; weak D call: TRBD2 (5 bases). V lost 0 bases, J lost 4 bases, and 16 bases lay in between. The length of the CDR3 is 17 residues. Germline V gives CDR1 SGHVS, CDR2 FQNEAQ. This chain's CDR3 is CASSLAPRALPYNEQFF. CDR3 nucleotides: TGTGCCAGCAGCTTAGCGCCGAGGGCCCTACCGTACAATGAGCAGTTCTTC.